The rows below give T cell receptor beta chains drawn from one sample of a study of blood T cell repertoires in COVID-19. Generated by immunoSEQ multiplex PCR, the TCRdb table keeps only in-frame clones and is missing some. Seen here are about 220,000 clones, roughly 84% observed once, and the top ten hold 3% to 3.5%. What was sequenced was peripheral blood. These receptor sequences come from a woman in her twenties or thirties who had recovered from COVID-19. The conserved cysteine and the conserved F or W are not part of the CDR3 here. The order of the fields is V gene, CDR3 protein.

V gene: TRBV25-1
CDR3 protein: ASSLRSTGSEAF

V gene: TRBV28
CDR3 protein: ASRVPGGDGGYT

V gene: TRBV3-1/TRBV3-2
CDR3 protein: ASSPGTGPDTQY

V gene: TRBV24-1
CDR3 protein: ATSDPPPRSEQY

V gene: TRBV25-1
CDR3 protein: ASSEMATGELF

V gene: TRBV5-1
CDR3 protein: ASSLGDRGYEQY

V gene: TRBV12-5
CDR3 protein: ASALRGGNSPLH

V gene: TRBV4-1
CDR3 protein: ASSRWTGGLSEAF

V gene: TRBV5-3
CDR3 protein: ARSLDSSLAVVSLSGNTIY

V gene: TRBV6-5
CDR3 protein: ASRAIHNQPQH

V gene: TRBV6-6
CDR3 protein: ASGRHGTGYGYT

V gene: TRBV5-1
CDR3 protein: ASSSVLDRGRGEQY

V gene: TRBV27
CDR3 protein: ASTTGTGAPGELF

V gene: TRBV5-4
CDR3 protein: ASSSRLAAPETQY

V gene: TRBV10-2
CDR3 protein: ASSEGGAGNYGYT

V gene: TRBV28
CDR3 protein: ASSWTGREDEQF

V gene: TRBV6-5
CDR3 protein: ASSSIQGAGPLH

V gene: TRBV28
CDR3 protein: ASRPPVGNTEAF

V gene: TRBV28
CDR3 protein: ASSSPGQGHMNTEAF

V gene: TRBV9
CDR3 protein: ASSVGGGTVETQY

V gene: TRBV6-6
CDR3 protein: ASSLGLTEAF

V gene: TRBV24-1
CDR3 protein: ATSDSPGLETQY

V gene: TRBV28
CDR3 protein: AHQREMTDTQY

V gene: TRBV11-2
CDR3 protein: ASSLDPRQFRAF

V gene: TRBV21-1
CDR3 protein: EGREGSYEQY

V gene: TRBV27
CDR3 protein: ASRRGGRGSYEQY

V gene: TRBV9
CDR3 protein: ASSVGATGKTEAF

V gene: TRBV27
CDR3 protein: ASSSPTSHGYT

V gene: TRBV6-6
CDR3 protein: ASSYLETANTEAF

V gene: TRBV28
CDR3 protein: ASRLGLALSSGANVLT

V gene: TRBV28
CDR3 protein: ASSLWAGRGRNQPQH

V gene: TRBV28
CDR3 protein: ATVTGGSQPQH

V gene: TRBV7-3
CDR3 protein: ASSLYRGETQY

V gene: TRBV5-4
CDR3 protein: ASSLGTSGSLNEQF

V gene: TRBV19
CDR3 protein: ASSISAGLNRWPTWQY

V gene: TRBV27
CDR3 protein: ASSLSGGPYEQY

V gene: TRBV7-8
CDR3 protein: ASSGEGLASIEQY

V gene: TRBV4-1
CDR3 protein: ASSPDHSYSNQPQH

V gene: TRBV5-6
CDR3 protein: ASSLAGSTNEKLF

V gene: TRBV2
CDR3 protein: ADRGETEAF

V gene: TRBV2
CDR3 protein: ASSFGQVYEQY

V gene: TRBV21-1
CDR3 protein: ASSKGMERGPNNSPLH

V gene: TRBV5-1
CDR3 protein: ASSLRVAGGTTNTGELF

V gene: TRBV27
CDR3 protein: ASSLGHISYNEQF

V gene: TRBV4-2
CDR3 protein: ASSPHRDRGSNQPQH

V gene: TRBV3-1/TRBV3-2
CDR3 protein: ASSQEGQGWTGELF

V gene: TRBV5-1
CDR3 protein: ASSPLRLNTEAF

V gene: TRBV5-1
CDR3 protein: ASSVYRADEQF

V gene: TRBV4-1
CDR3 protein: ASSHWATGISTDTQY